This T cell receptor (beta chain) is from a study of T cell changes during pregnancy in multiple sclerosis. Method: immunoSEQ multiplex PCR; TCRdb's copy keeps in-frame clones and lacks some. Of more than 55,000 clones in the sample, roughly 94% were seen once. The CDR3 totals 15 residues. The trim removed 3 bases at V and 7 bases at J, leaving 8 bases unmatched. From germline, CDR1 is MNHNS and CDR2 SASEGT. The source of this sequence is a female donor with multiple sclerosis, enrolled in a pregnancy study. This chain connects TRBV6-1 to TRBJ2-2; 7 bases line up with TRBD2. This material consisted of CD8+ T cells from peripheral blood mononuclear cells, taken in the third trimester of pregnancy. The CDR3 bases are TGTGCCAGCAGTGATGGACTAGGAGTCTTCGGGGAGCTGTTTTTT. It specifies CASSDGLGVFGELFF.